A selection of T cell receptor beta chains follows, all from one sample in a study of CD8 T cells in Susac syndrome. MiXCR, applied by TCRdb to the immunoSEQ multiplex PCR reads, yields one record per CDR3 protein. The sample gives roughly 150,000 distinct CDR3 sequences, roughly 94% of which show up once; 0.09% to 0.1% is in the top ten. The source material was CD4+ T cells from PBMCs. The source of these receptors is a human donor with multiple sclerosis. CDR3s leave out the opening cysteine and the closing phenylalanine or tryptophan.

v_gene: TRBV29-1
j_gene: TRBJ1-2
CDR3aa: SVDLGQGFYGYT

v_gene: TRBV10-3
j_gene: TRBJ1-3
CDR3aa: AISAGQDGNTIY

v_gene: TRBV20-1
j_gene: TRBJ2-1
CDR3aa: SARDVDEQF

v_gene: TRBV12-3/TRBV12-4
j_gene: TRBJ2-5
CDR3aa: ASGPRETQY

v_gene: TRBV3-1
j_gene: TRBJ1-2
CDR3aa: ASSQPTGGYGYT

v_gene: TRBV18
j_gene: TRBJ2-1
CDR3aa: ASSPPLLGAGGWNEQF

v_gene: TRBV28
j_gene: TRBJ2-4
CDR3aa: ASRPPGQGNIQY

v_gene: TRBV9
j_gene: TRBJ2-3
CDR3aa: ASSRTTSGSGGTDTQY

v_gene: TRBV12-3/TRBV12-4
j_gene: TRBJ2-5
CDR3aa: ASSLTEVTKTQY

v_gene: TRBV20-1
j_gene: TRBJ2-5
CDR3aa: SARDLFFGGREETQY

v_gene: TRBV5-1
j_gene: TRBJ2-1
CDR3aa: ASSSGQISYNEQF

v_gene: TRBV27
j_gene: TRBJ2-7
CDR3aa: ASSLQERVRYEQY

v_gene: TRBV12-3/TRBV12-4
j_gene: TRBJ1-1
CDR3aa: ASSFAGGTEAF

v_gene: TRBV6-6
j_gene: TRBJ2-3
CDR3aa: ASSRAHRADTQY

v_gene: TRBV30
j_gene: TRBJ1-3
CDR3aa: AWSADFSGNTIY

v_gene: TRBV25-1
j_gene: TRBJ1-1
CDR3aa: ASRAGGVGDTEAF

v_gene: TRBV12-5
j_gene: TRBJ2-1
CDR3aa: ASGSLAGLNEQF

v_gene: TRBV3-1
j_gene: TRBJ1-1
CDR3aa: ASSQDGRSEAF

v_gene: TRBV27
j_gene: TRBJ1-3
CDR3aa: ASRDRERNTIY

v_gene: TRBV7-2
j_gene: TRBJ1-2
CDR3aa: ASSLPGHPSYGYT

v_gene: TRBV29-1
j_gene: TRBJ2-5
CDR3aa: SVEGGDGVQY

v_gene: TRBV4-1
j_gene: TRBJ2-7
CDR3aa: ASSQEEDYPYEQY

v_gene: TRBV20-1
j_gene: TRBJ2-2
CDR3aa: SARSLAGGGGELF

v_gene: TRBV15
j_gene: TRBJ2-6
CDR3aa: ATSSGRSGANVLT

v_gene: TRBV7-8
j_gene: TRBJ1-1
CDR3aa: ASIRRGDLDVSEAF

v_gene: TRBV7-9
j_gene: TRBJ2-7
CDR3aa: ASSLMGLAAYEQY

v_gene: TRBV7-6
j_gene: TRBJ1-1
CDR3aa: ASSSGNMNTEAF

v_gene: TRBV29-1
j_gene: TRBJ1-2
CDR3aa: SVDGRRNYGYT

v_gene: TRBV20-1
j_gene: TRBJ1-2
CDR3aa: NLGPIEGGYT

v_gene: TRBV2
j_gene: TRBJ2-1
CDR3aa: ASKSGVLDEQF

v_gene: TRBV10-3
j_gene: TRBJ2-7
CDR3aa: AISESTGSSYEQY

v_gene: TRBV7-9
j_gene: TRBJ2-5
CDR3aa: ASSGSGETQY

v_gene: TRBV15
j_gene: TRBJ2-7
CDR3aa: ATSREGGYGSYEQY

v_gene: TRBV24-1
j_gene: TRBJ2-7
CDR3aa: ATSETGTGSRQY

v_gene: TRBV4-1
j_gene: TRBJ2-4
CDR3aa: ASSLHASGWGENIQY

v_gene: TRBV5-6
j_gene: TRBJ2-7
CDR3aa: ASSLGPGASYEQY

v_gene: TRBV6-5
j_gene: TRBJ2-5
CDR3aa: ASSYKTGDETQY

v_gene: TRBV2
j_gene: TRBJ2-7
CDR3aa: ASMGYEQY

v_gene: TRBV4-1
j_gene: TRBJ2-3
CDR3aa: ASSQQSATNTDTQY

v_gene: TRBV5-5
j_gene: TRBJ2-5
CDR3aa: ASSLALAGGEETQY

v_gene: TRBV29-1
j_gene: TRBJ1-1
CDR3aa: SVEHGPTEAF

v_gene: TRBV20-1
j_gene: TRBJ1-2
CDR3aa: SASTRQGNYGYT

v_gene: TRBV6-4
j_gene: TRBJ2-3
CDR3aa: ASSQDRGEDTQY

v_gene: TRBV7-9
j_gene: TRBJ2-2
CDR3aa: ASSTLAVYTGELF

v_gene: TRBV2
j_gene: TRBJ2-2
CDR3aa: ASSYRQNTGELF

v_gene: TRBV20-1
j_gene: TRBJ1-2
CDR3aa: SGGRGYT

v_gene: TRBV3-1
j_gene: TRBJ1-2
CDR3aa: ASSQDPGTSVYGYT

v_gene: TRBV28
j_gene: TRBJ2-4
CDR3aa: ASRPGGTNIQY

v_gene: TRBV7-2
j_gene: TRBJ1-4
CDR3aa: ASRSGTGEKLF

v_gene: TRBV2
j_gene: TRBJ1-1
CDR3aa: ASVRGLQGWAF

v_gene: TRBV28
j_gene: TRBJ2-6
CDR3aa: ASNSGANVLT

v_gene: TRBV2
j_gene: TRBJ1-1
CDR3aa: ASLVREAF

v_gene: TRBV11-2
j_gene: TRBJ1-1
CDR3aa: ASSFTRDTEAF

v_gene: TRBV29-1
j_gene: TRBJ2-7
CDR3aa: SVVGGQSYEQY

v_gene: TRBV7-9
j_gene: TRBJ2-1
CDR3aa: ASSGEVAASYNEQF

v_gene: TRBV20-1
j_gene: TRBJ1-2
CDR3aa: SARGTGDYGYT

v_gene: TRBV30
j_gene: TRBJ2-5
CDR3aa: AWSRVQETQY